A selection of T cell receptor beta chains follows, all from one sample in a study of T cell responses to AZD1222 COVID-19 vaccine. Measured with immunoSEQ multiplex PCR; TCRdb has only the in-frame clones, and not every one. The sample carries about 140,000 clones, approximately 90% recorded once. The sample here was peripheral blood, taken 28 days after the second AZD1222 dose. The receptors were sampled from an adult who received the AZD1222 COVID-19 vaccine. Both conserved end residues are part of each CDR3. The D gene is left open where the match is weak. Clone size is shown for a subset of rows, as once, few, many or a class of expanded clone.

abundance,d_gene,j_gene,v_gene,CDR3nt,CDR3aa
NA,NA,TRBJ2-7,TRBV6-5,TGTGCCAGCAGTTATAGGGTCGGACAGTTCGGGTACGAGCAGTACTTC,CASSYRVGQFGYEQYF
once,TRBD1,TRBJ2-2,TRBV7-2,TGTGCCACCGGACAGGGGGCGACCGGGGAGCTGTTTTTT,CATGQGATGELFF
NA,NA,TRBJ2-7,TRBV6-1,TGTGCCAGCAGTGAAGTGGGCGGACAGCGGCCCTACGAGCAGTACTTC,CASSEVGGQRPYEQYF
NA,NA,TRBJ1-2,TRBV28,TGTGCCAGCAGCATCGAGGGGGTGCGGGGCTACACCTTC,CASSIEGVRGYTF
NA,TRBD2,TRBJ2-3,TRBV9,TGTGCCAGCAGCCAAACGGGGGGTTCTTTTGATACGCAGTATTTT,CASSQTGGSFDTQYF
NA,NA,TRBJ1-1,TRBV7-2,TGTGCCAGCAGCTTAAGTAGTCAGCTCACTGAAGCTTTCTTT,CASSLSSQLTEAFF
NA,TRBD2,TRBJ2-3,TRBV5-1,TGTGCCAGCAGCCCGACTAGCGGGAGACAAGATACGCAGTATTTT,CASSPTSGRQDTQYF
NA,NA,TRBJ1-1,TRBV7-7,TGTGCTAGCAGCTTGAGTACAGGGCCGAGGACTGAAGCTTTCTTT,CASSLSTGPRTEAFF
NA,TRBD2,TRBJ2-3,TRBV7-9,TGTGCCAGCAGCTTAGCAGCGGGAGCCAATACGCAGTATTTT,CASSLAAGANTQYF
NA,NA,TRBJ1-5,TRBV9,TGTGCCAGCAGCGTGAATGTCGGCAGCAATCAGCCCCAGCATTTT,CASSVNVGSNQPQHF
NA,NA,TRBJ2-1,TRBV28,TGTGCCAGCAGTCAACGGGACAAGCACAATGAGCAGTTCTTC,CASSQRDKHNEQFF
few,NA,TRBJ2-7,TRBV20-1,TGCAGTGCTAGTGATACCAGTCTGGACAGGGACCATAGGAAGCGGGGCTACGAGCAGTACTTC,CSASDTSLDRDHRKRGYEQYF
NA,NA,TRBJ2-2,TRBV28,TGTGCCAGCCGGGAAGAGAACACCGGGGAGCTGTTTTTT,CASREENTGELFF
NA,NA,TRBJ1-5,TRBV6-1,TGTGCCAGCAGTGAACGGACCGGCAATCAGCCCCAGCATTTT,CASSERTGNQPQHF
NA,NA,TRBJ1-6,TRBV6-1,TGTGCCAGCAGTGAAAGACAGGTCAGGAATTCACCCCTCCACTTT,CASSERQVRNSPLHF
NA,NA,TRBJ1-3,TRBV7-2,TGTGCCAGCAGCTTAGGACAGTCTGGAAACACCATATATTTT,CASSLGQSGNTIYF
once,NA,TRBJ1-3,TRBV18,TGTGCCAGCTCACCGGACACCTCGAACACCATATATTTT,CASSPDTSNTIYF
once,NA,TRBJ2-2,TRBV7-2,TGTGCCAGCGAAGCGGGGAACACCGGGGAGCTGTTTTTT,CASEAGNTGELFF
few,NA,TRBJ2-7,TRBV19,TGTGCCAGTAGTATTGGCAGCTCAATAGGATACGAGCAGTACTTC,CASSIGSSIGYEQYF
NA,NA,TRBJ1-1,TRBV4-1,TGCGCCAGCAGCGCCCCAGGGCCCTGGACTGAAGCTTTCTTT,CASSAPGPWTEAFF
NA,NA,TRBJ2-3,TRBV28,TGTGCCAGCAGTTTGATTGGTACGCAGTATTTT,CASSLIGTQYF
NA,NA,TRBJ1-6,TRBV28,TGTGCCAGCACCCCGGACAGATCCTATAATTCACCCCTCCACTTT,CASTPDRSYNSPLHF
once,NA,TRBJ1-3,TRBV7-2,TGTGCCAGCAGCTTAGACAGAAGAAACACCATATATTTT,CASSLDRRNTIYF
NA,NA,TRBJ1-1,TRBV19,TGTGCCAGACCCAGATTTGGAAGCACTGAAGCTTTCTTT,CARPRFGSTEAFF
NA,NA,TRBJ1-2,TRBV19,TGTGCCAGTAGTACCGACGGTAACTATGGCTACACCTTC,CASSTDGNYGYTF
NA,NA,TRBJ1-6,TRBV7-2,TGTGCCAGCAGCCTTAGACGGGATAATTCACCCCTCCACTTT,CASSLRRDNSPLHF
NA,NA,TRBJ2-7,TRBV4-1,TGCGCCAGCAGCCAAGTTGCGAGGGGGTCTTCCTACGAGCAGTACTTC,CASSQVARGSSYEQYF
NA,NA,TRBJ2-1,TRBV2,TGTGCCAGCAGCTTGGACGAGTCTGGGCAGTTCTTC,CASSLDESGQFF
NA,TRBD2,TRBJ2-1,TRBV6-5,TGTGCCACTACGGGAGGGGCCTACAATGAGCAGTTCTTC,CATTGGAYNEQFF
NA,NA,TRBJ1-5,TRBV20-1,TGCAGTGCGAGTAAGCAGGAAAATAGCAATCAGCCCCAGCATTTT,CSASKQENSNQPQHF
NA,NA,TRBJ1-1,TRBV24-1,TGTGCCACCAGTGATCGAATACTCAACACTGAAGCTTTCTTT,CATSDRILNTEAFF